This T cell receptor (beta chain) is drawn from a study of blood T cell repertoires in COVID-19. Across the study: Samples of COVID-19 (acute and convalescent) were obtained from the United States, Italy and Spain. PBMCs, B-cell-depleted T cells, or T cells provided the cDNA or gDNA that made up the material.

J was trimmed by 5 bases and V by 3 bases; bases with no gene match: 3. The CDR3 length is 15 residues. Germline V lookup: CDR1 KGHDR, CDR2 SFDVKD. Per the original methods: Amplification with reference gene primers provided the estimates of nucleated cell counts. The data were produced by immunoSEQ multiplex PCR, yet TCRdb's version contains in-frame clones alone and is incomplete. That table gives V, J and clone size, and the DNA gave D and trimming. This sample yields about 45,000 clones, of which about nine tenths are seen a single time; 9.2% belongs to the top ten. The chain is built from TRBV24-1 and TRBJ2-2, with 9 nucleotides matching TRBD1. This receptor was obtained from a human donor in a cohort sampled during active COVID-19. The sequencing input was peripheral blood. The CDR3 region is CATSDDRGGTGELFF. Written as DNA, the CDR3 is TGTGCCACCAGTGATGACAGGGGGGGGACCGGGGAGCTGTTTTTT.